Here is one TCR beta chain with its context. Its target is not known. This sample was taken from a study of a mutant IDH1 vaccine in newly diagnosed glioma. The overall study: Patients got their first vaccination 4-6 weeks after radiotherapy alone, or with temozolomide cycles. The sex distribution of treated patients was around 60% male and around 40% female, with a mean age of around 40 years. Most patients had received both radiotherapy and temozolomide, the prior options being radiotherapy, temozolomide, or both.

Time point here: week 5, during vaccination. The study gave 300 ug of mutant IDH1 20-mer peptide per vaccine dose, with topical imiquimod. The method was immunoSEQ multiplex PCR; TCRdb's version includes in-frame clones alone and lacks a portion of them. The sample has roughly 39,000 clones; 70% to 90% are singletons. V was shortened by 3 bases and J by 4 bases, with 9 bases between the two germline ends. From germline, CDR1 is MNHNS and CDR2 SASEGT. The CDR3 has 13 amino acids. The receptor's source is a man aged 40-50 years with glioma. This specimen was PBMCs, taken from a glioma patient whose treatment included an IDH1 peptide vaccine. The rearrangement uses TRBV6-1 and TRBJ1-2, with D tentatively TRBD1 (5 bases). CDR3 in DNA: TGTGCCAGCAGTGAGAGGGGCGGCTATGGCTACACCTTC. Translated: CASSERGGYGYTF.